This is a list of T cell receptor beta chains from one sample in a study of T-cell reconstitution after alpha-beta-depleted transplantation in children. TCRdb reprocessed the PCR reads with MiXCR, giving one entry per CDR3 protein. The sample contains around 490,000 distinct CDR3 sequences, roughly 11% of which appear only once. The starting material was PBMCs, mostly from graft donor cells, obtained 180 days after TCRalphabeta/CD19-depleted stem cell transplant. The source of these receptors is a female patient between 2 and 15 years old who had a stem cell transplant for aplastic anemia, so the T cells may come from the graft donor. The CDR3 runs from the conserved cysteine through the conserved F or W. A D gene is named only where the DNA matches it firmly. The size of a clone is reported for some rows only, either as once, few or many, or as a class for expanded clones.

D gene | J gene | V gene | clone size | CDR3 DNA | CDR3 protein
. | TRBJ2-3 | TRBV10-3 | . | TGTGCCATCAGTAAGGACTCCACAGATACGCAGTATTTT | CAISKDSTDTQYF
. | TRBJ2-7 | TRBV27 | . | TGTGCCAGCAGTTTATGGGGACCCAGCTCCTACGAGCAGTACTTC | CASSLWGPSSYEQYF
. | TRBJ2-1 | TRBV29-1 | . | TGCAGCGTTTGGAGAAAAGGGCGCGCGGGGAATGAGCAGTTCTTC | CSVWRKGRAGNEQFF
. | TRBJ2-6 | TRBV4-3 | few | TGCGCCAGCAGCCAAGCATCAGGGTGGGGATTTGGGGCCAACGTCCTGACTTTC | CASSQASGWGFGANVLTF
. | TRBJ1-5 | TRBV19 | . | TGTGCCAGTAGTATCCTAGCGGGGGCTCGGGGCCCCAGGCAGCCCCAGCATTTT | CASSILAGARGPRQPQHF
. | TRBJ2-1 | TRBV20-1 | few | TGCAGTGCTAGAGAGGCTAGCCCTAAGGCTGAGCAGTTCTTC | CSAREASPKAEQFF
. | TRBJ2-1 | TRBV10-3 | . | TGTGCCATCCTAAGACTCAACAATGAGCAGTTCTTC | CAILRLNNEQFF
. | TRBJ1-1 | TRBV30 | few | TGTGCCTGGAGTACTCAGGGGAGGACTGAAGCTTTCTTT | CAWSTQGRTEAFF
TRBD2 | TRBJ2-1 | TRBV7-9 | many | TGTGCCAGCAGCTTAGGGACTAGTTTTGATGAGCAGTTCTTC | CASSLGTSFDEQFF
. | TRBJ1-1 | TRBV11-3 | few | TGTGCCAGCAGCTCAGGGTCCGGATCTTTGAACACTGAAGCTTTCTTT | CASSSGSGSLNTEAFF
. | TRBJ2-7 | TRBV7-9 | . | TGTGCCAGCAGCTGGAATAACGAGCAGTACTTC | CASSWNNEQYF
TRBD2 | TRBJ2-1 | TRBV6-1 | . | TGTGCCAGCCAAACTATTGGGCTAGCGGGAGCCGATGAGCAGTTCTTC | CASQTIGLAGADEQFF
. | TRBJ2-7 | TRBV28 | . | TGTGCCAGCAGCTCTAGCGTGATCTACGAGCAGTACTTC | CASSSSVIYEQYF
. | TRBJ2-1 | TRBV7-2 | many | TGTGCCAGCAGCTTAGGGGGCGTCGGACTACGGATCAATGAGCAGTTCTTC | CASSLGGVGLRINEQFF
. | TRBJ1-4 | TRBV5-1 | many | TGCGCCAGCAGCACACAGGGTCCGGCAACTAATGAAAAACTGTTTTTT | CASSTQGPATNEKLFF
. | TRBJ2-1 | TRBV29-1 | many | TGCAGCGTGGGGGGTGCCTGGAGCTCCTACAATGAGCAGTTCTTC | CSVGGAWSSYNEQFF
. | TRBJ1-1 | TRBV20-1 | few | TGCAGTGCTAGAGATTTGGGGCAGGGGAACACTGAAGCTTTCTTT | CSARDLGQGNTEAFF
TRBD1 | TRBJ2-2 | TRBV2 | . | TGTGCCAACAGGGCGGGACAGGGCATTGTGGCCGGGGAGCTGTTTTTT | CANRAGQGIVAGELFF
TRBD2 | TRBJ2-1 | TRBV28 | . | TGTGCCAGCAGTACCGCGGGACTAGCGGGATTGGGTGAGCAGTTCTTC | CASSTAGLAGLGEQFF
TRBD1 | TRBJ2-5 | TRBV25-1 | . | TGTGCCAGCAGTACAAAGCGGTGGACAGGGAGTGGGGAGACCCAGTACTTC | CASSTKRWTGSGETQYF
. | TRBJ1-1 | TRBV12-3/TRBV12-4 | few | TGTGCCAGCAGGCCGATCTGGACGGGGAACACTGAAGCTTTCTTT | CASRPIWTGNTEAFF
. | TRBJ2-2 | TRBV19 | . | TGTGCCAGTAGTATAGATCACGACACCGGGGAGCTGTTTTTT | CASSIDHDTGELFF
TRBD2 | TRBJ2-1 | TRBV2 | few | TGTGCCATCCTCGGACTAGCGGGAGGGCCCTCCTACAATGAGCAGTTCTTC | CAILGLAGGPSYNEQFF
TRBD1 | TRBJ2-1 | TRBV6-5 | many | TGTGCCAGCAGCCCCGACAGGGGTCGGTCCAATGAGCAGTTCTTC | CASSPDRGRSNEQFF
. | TRBJ2-1 | TRBV29-1 | many | TGCAGCGTTGAGGTGTTGTCCTACAATGAGCAGTTCTTC | CSVEVLSYNEQFF
TRBD1 | TRBJ1-6 | TRBV5-5 | . | TGTGCCAGCAGCTTTGGGGGACAGGGGAATTCACCCCTCCACTTT | CASSFGGQGNSPLHF
TRBD2 | TRBJ2-7 | TRBV20-1 | . | TGCAGTGCAATTGGACTAGCGGGAATCGCCTACGAGCAGTACTTC | CSAIGLAGIAYEQYF
. | TRBJ2-5 | TRBV7-9 | . | TGTGCCAGCAGTCGAAGGGGTATGTGGGGGGAGACCCAGTACTTC | CASSRRGMWGETQYF
. | TRBJ2-5 | TRBV19 | . | TGTGCCAGTAGTCCTCGGGACGGGGGAAGAGAGACCCAGTACTTC | CASSPRDGGRETQYF
. | TRBJ2-4 | TRBV11-3 | few | TGTGCCAGCAGCTACATTAGCGGAATACTAGCCAAAAACATTCAGTACTTC | CASSYISGILAKNIQYF
. | TRBJ2-5 | TRBV7-2 | few | TGTGCCAGCAGCCTCTGGAGGGGGGCGGAGACCCAGTACTTC | CASSLWRGAETQYF
. | TRBJ1-1 | TRBV28 | . | TGTGCCAGCGTTGTGGGCGGAAGGACTGAAGCTTTCTTT | CASVVGGRTEAFF